This T cell receptor (beta chain) stems from a study of preoperative IRX-2 immunotherapy in early breast cancer. The assay was immunoSEQ multiplex PCR, and TCRdb's table has in-frame clones only and misses some. Among approximately 98,000 clones listed, approximately 90% were seen once. Indicated treatment: preoperative locoregional IRX-2 cytokine immunotherapy. Patients received preoperative, locoregional IRX-2 cytokine immunotherapy in a phase Ib study. V gave up 6 bases and J gave up 6 bases; unmatched junction bases: 8. Per germline, CDR1 KGHSH and CDR2 LQKENI. The CDR3 loop spans 14 amino acids. V and J are TRBV18 and TRBJ1-2; 9 bases fit TRBD1. The sequences come from tumor tissue, collected after IRX-2 immunotherapy. The clonotype comes from a human donor with breast cancer. CDR3 bases: TGTGCCAGCTCCCTGGGACAGGGCTCGAATGGCTACACCTTC. Translated: CASSLGQGSNGYTF.